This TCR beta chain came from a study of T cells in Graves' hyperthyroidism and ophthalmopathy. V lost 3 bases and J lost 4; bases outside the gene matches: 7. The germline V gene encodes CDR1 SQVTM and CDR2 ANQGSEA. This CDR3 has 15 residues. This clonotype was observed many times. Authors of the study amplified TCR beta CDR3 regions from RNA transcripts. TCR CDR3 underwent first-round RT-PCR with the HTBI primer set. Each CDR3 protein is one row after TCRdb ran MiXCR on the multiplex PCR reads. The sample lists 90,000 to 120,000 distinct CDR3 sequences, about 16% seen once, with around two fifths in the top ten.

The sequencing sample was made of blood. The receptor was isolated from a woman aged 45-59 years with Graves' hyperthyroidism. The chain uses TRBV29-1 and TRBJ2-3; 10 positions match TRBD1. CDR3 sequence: CSVERQGAVADTQYF. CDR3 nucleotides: TGCAGCGTTGAGCGACAGGGGGCCGTCGCAGATACGCAGTATTTT.